The 12 T cell receptor beta chains below come from one sample, sequenced in a study of blood T cell repertoires in COVID-19. Method: immunoSEQ multiplex PCR; TCRdb's copy keeps in-frame clones and lacks some. The sample holds 250,000 to 300,000 clones; 70% to 90% are singletons and the top ten take roughly 4%. The sequenced material came from peripheral blood. The receptors were sampled from a man aged 18 to 35 with active or convalescent COVID-19.

V is TRBV10-3 and J is TRBJ1-2, with D perhaps matching TRBD1 (5 bases). Trimming removed 4 bases from V and 4 bases from J, with 13 bases in between. Germline V gene sequence: CDR1 ENHRY, CDR2 SYGVKD. This CDR3 is built from 14 residues. For the CDR3, the DNA is TGTGCCATCAGTGTGGGGCAAGGACCCTATGGCTACACCTTC. It encodes CAISVGQGPYGYTF.

The CDR3 DNA is TGTGCCAGTAGTATTGTGGTTGCTAGCGGAAACACCGGGGAGCTGTTTTTT. Translated: CASSIVVASGNTGELFF. The J gene is TRBJ2-2, the V gene TRBV19; 7 bases agree with TRBD2. The CDR3 is 17 amino acids. CDR1 and CDR2 from the germline V gene are LNHDA and SQIVND (reference sequence). V shed 3 bases, J shed 2 bases, and the junction held 9 bases outside the gene matches.

The CDR3 here is CASENGGGAYNEQFF. In nucleotides, the CDR3 is TGCGCCAGCGAAAATGGAGGGGGGGCCTACAATGAGCAGTTCTTC. The chain recombines TRBV5-1 with TRBJ2-1; possibly TRBD2 for D (7 bases). CDR3 size: 15 residues. Trimming left V 7 bases short and J 2 bases short, with 16 bases between. Germline V gene sequence: CDR1 SGHRS, CDR2 YFSETQ.

This chain uses TRBV7-3 with TRBJ2-7; D might be TRBD2 (5 bases). The ends were cut back, 1 base at V and 2 bases at J, with 9 bases in the middle. Looked up from germline, CDR1 is SGHTA and CDR2 is FQGTGA. This CDR3 is 14 amino acids long. This CDR3 is CASSLSQRAYEQYF. As DNA, the CDR3 is TGTGCCAGCAGCTTAAGTCAGAGGGCCTACGAGCAGTACTTC.

This chain uses TRBV2 with TRBJ2-2; possibly TRBD2 for D (6 bases). Germline V lookup: CDR1 SNHLY, CDR2 FYNNEI. This CDR3 has 16 residues. V shed 4 bases and J shed 3 bases, with 15 bases lying between them. CDR3 DNA: TGTGCCAGCAGTGGGGAAAGAGCGGGTGACACCGGGGAGCTGTTTTTT. It is translated as CASSGERAGDTGELFF. Full variable domain (missing parts from reference TRBV2 and TRBJ2-2): EPEVTQTPSHQVTQMGQEVILRCVPISNHLYFYWYRQILGQKVEFLVSFYNNEISEKSEIFDDQFSVERPDGSNFTLKIRSTKLEDSAMYFCASSGERAGDTGELFFGEGSRLTVL.

This chain uses TRBV19 with TRBJ2-2, with 14 bases aligning to TRBD2. The CDR3 contains 17 residues. Germline V gene sequence: CDR1 LNHDA, CDR2 SQIVND (reference sequence). Trimming at V came to 1 base and at J to 5 bases, leaving 3 bases not matched to a gene. The CDR3 protein is CASSIGTSGRRTGELFF. The CDR3 DNA reads TGTGCCAGTAGTATAGGGACTAGCGGGAGGCGGACCGGGGAGCTGTTTTTT.

The chain recombines TRBV6-5 with TRBJ1-1; tentatively, D is TRBD1 (5 bases). There are 15 residues in the CDR3. Germline V lookup: CDR1 MNHEY, CDR2 SVGAGI. V lost 2 bases and J lost 0, with 10 bases in between. CDR3 in DNA: TGTGCCAGCAGTTACCTCGGGGGGATGAACACTGAAGCTTTCTTT. The encoded protein is CASSYLGGMNTEAFF.

This clone was picked up a small number of times. V and J are TRBV19 and TRBJ1-5; 7 bases fit TRBD1. Trimming at V came to 3 bases and at J to 7 bases, leaving 15 bases not matched to a gene. The length of the CDR3 is 17 residues. Germline values: CDR1 LNHDA, CDR2 SQIVND (reference sequence). CDR3 nucleotide sequence: TGTGCCAGTAGTATCCGGACAGGTCGGGCCTCAGGACAGCCCCAGCATTTT. This sequence encodes CASSIRTGRASGQPQHF.

V usage is TRBV28 and J usage is TRBJ2-2, with TRBD2 matching 8 bases. This CDR3 has 15 residues. J was trimmed by 2 bases and V by 9 bases; bases with no gene match: 8. Germline assignment: CDR1 MDHEN and CDR2 SYDVKM. This CDR3 is CASWAGGENTGELFF. The CDR3 bases are TGTGCCAGTTGGGCCGGGGGGGAAAACACCGGGGAGCTGTTTTTT.

This chain uses TRBV7-3 with TRBJ2-1; tentatively, D is TRBD2 (6 bases). V lost 1 base and J 7 bases, leaving 8 bases between the germline ends. The CDR3 contains 13 residues. CDR1 is SGHTA, CDR2 FQGTGA, per germline. CDR3 loop: CASSLRRANEQFF. The CDR3, as DNA: TGTGCCAGCAGCTTAAGGAGGGCGAATGAGCAGTTCTTC.

In regard to this clone: The sample contains more than one DNA sequence encoding this CDR3. V and J are TRBV18 and TRBJ2-1; D remains unclear. The CDR3 extends over 14 amino acids. Trimming took off 2 bases at V and 0 bases at J, with 5 bases between the two ends. The germline gives CDR1 KGHSH, CDR2 LQKENI. The CDR3 bases are TGTGCCAGCTCACCAGCTAGCTCCTACAATGAGCAGTTCTTC. As protein: CASSPASSYNEQFF.

J is TRBJ2-7 and V is TRBV7-9; D ambiguous. This CDR3 is built from 13 residues. The V end lost 6 bases, the J end lost 0 bases, and 9 bases lay between the germline ends. The germline V gene encodes CDR1 SEHNR and CDR2 FQNEAQ (reference sequence). CDR3 amino acids: CASSSPFSYEQYF. In DNA form, the CDR3 reads TGTGCCAGCAGTTCCCCCTTCTCCTACGAGCAGTACTTC.